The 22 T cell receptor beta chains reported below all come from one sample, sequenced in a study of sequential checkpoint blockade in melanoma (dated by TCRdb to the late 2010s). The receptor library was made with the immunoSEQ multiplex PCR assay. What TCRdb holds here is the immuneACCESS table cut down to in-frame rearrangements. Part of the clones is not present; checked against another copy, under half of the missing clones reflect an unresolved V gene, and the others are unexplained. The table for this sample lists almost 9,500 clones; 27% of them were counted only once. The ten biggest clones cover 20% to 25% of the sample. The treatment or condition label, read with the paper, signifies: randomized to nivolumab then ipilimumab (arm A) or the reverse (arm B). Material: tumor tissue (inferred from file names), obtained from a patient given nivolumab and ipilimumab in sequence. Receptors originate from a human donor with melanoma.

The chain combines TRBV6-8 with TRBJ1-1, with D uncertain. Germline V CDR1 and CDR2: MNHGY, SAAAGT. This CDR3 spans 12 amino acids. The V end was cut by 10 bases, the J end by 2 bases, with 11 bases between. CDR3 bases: TGTGCCACGTATTGGGCAAACACTGAAGCTTTCTTT. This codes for CATYWANTEAFF.

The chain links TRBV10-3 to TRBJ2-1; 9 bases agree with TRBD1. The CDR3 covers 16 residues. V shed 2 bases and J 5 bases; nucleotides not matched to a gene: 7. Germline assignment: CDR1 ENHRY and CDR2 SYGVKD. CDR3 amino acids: CAISEPGQGNDNEQFF. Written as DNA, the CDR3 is TGTGCCATCAGTGAGCCGGGACAGGGCAACGACAATGAGCAGTTCTTC.

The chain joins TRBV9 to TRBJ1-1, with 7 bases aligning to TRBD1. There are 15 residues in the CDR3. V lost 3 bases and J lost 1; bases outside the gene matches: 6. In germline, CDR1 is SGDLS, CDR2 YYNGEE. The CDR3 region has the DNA TGTGCCAGCAGCGCACCGCAGGGGGAGAACACTGAAGCTTTCTTT. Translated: CASSAPQGENTEAFF.

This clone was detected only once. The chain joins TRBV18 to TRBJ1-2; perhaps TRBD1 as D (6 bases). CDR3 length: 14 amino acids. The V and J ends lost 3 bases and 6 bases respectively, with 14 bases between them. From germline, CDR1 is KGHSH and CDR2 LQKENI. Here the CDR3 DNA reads TGTGCCAGCTCACCTCCGGCGGACAGAAATGGCTACACCTTC. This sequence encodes CASSPPADRNGYTF.

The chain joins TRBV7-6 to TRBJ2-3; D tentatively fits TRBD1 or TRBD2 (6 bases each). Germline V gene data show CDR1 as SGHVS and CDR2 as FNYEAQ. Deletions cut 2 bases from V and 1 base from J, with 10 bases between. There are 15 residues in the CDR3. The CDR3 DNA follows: TGTGCCAGCAGCTTATGGGGGGCGGGCACAGATACGCAGTATTTT. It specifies CASSLWGAGTDTQYF.

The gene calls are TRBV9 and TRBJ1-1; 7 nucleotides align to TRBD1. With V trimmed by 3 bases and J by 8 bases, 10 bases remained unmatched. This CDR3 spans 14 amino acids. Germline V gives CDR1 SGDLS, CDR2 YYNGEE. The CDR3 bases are TGTGCCAGCAGCGCCCCCGGGACAGCCACCGAAGCTTTCTTT. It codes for CASSAPGTATEAFF.

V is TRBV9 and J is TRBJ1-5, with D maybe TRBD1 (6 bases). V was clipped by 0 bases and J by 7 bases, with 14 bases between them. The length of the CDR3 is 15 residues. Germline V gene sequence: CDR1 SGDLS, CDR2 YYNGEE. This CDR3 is CASSVDAGAGQPQHF. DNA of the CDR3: TGTGCCAGCAGCGTAGATGCAGGGGCAGGACAGCCCCAGCATTTT.

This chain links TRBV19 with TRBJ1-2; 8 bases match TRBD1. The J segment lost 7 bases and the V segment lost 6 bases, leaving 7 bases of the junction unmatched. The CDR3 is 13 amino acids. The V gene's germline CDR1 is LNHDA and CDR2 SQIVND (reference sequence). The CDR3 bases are TGTGCCAGTAGGGCGTCAGGGGGCGCTGGCTACACCTTC. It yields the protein CASRASGGAGYTF.

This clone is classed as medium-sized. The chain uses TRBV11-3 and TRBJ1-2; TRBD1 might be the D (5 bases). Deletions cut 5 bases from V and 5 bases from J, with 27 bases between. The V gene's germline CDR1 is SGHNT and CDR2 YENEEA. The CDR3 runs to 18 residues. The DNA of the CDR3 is TGTGCCAGCAGCGGTTATCGGAGAGAGGGGAGAGAAGGGTATGGCTACACCTTC. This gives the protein CASSGYRREGREGYGYTF.

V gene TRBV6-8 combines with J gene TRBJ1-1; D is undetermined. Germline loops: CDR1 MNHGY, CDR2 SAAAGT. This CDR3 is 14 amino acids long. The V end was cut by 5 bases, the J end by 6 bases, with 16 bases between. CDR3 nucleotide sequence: TGTGCCAGCAGTACCCTCGGGGTTACCCCTGAAGCTTTCTTT. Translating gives CASSTLGVTPEAFF.

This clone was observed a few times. The chain's CDR3 is CATGQAPGYGYTF. CDR3 sequence (DNA): TGTGCCACCGGACAGGCCCCTGGATATGGCTACACCTTC. The genes are TRBV6-8 and TRBJ1-2; 7 positions match TRBD1. The CDR3 extends over 13 amino acids. J was trimmed by 5 bases and V by 10 bases; bases with no gene match: 10. The V gene's germline CDR1 is MNHGY and CDR2 SAAAGT.

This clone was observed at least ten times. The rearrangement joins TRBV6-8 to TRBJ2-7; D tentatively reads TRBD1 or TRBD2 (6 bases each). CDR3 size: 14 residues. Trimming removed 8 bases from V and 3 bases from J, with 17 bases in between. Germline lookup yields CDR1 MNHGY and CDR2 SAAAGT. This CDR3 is CASHVGGQIYEQYV. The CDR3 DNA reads TGTGCCAGCCATGTCGGGGGACAAATCTACGAGCAGTACGTC.

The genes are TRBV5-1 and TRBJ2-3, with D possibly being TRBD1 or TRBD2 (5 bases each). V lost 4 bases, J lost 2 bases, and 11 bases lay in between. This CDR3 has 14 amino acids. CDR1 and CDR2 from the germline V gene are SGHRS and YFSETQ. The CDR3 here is CASSLRDATDTQYF. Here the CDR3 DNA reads TGCGCCAGCAGCCTCAGGGACGCCACAGATACGCAGTATTTT. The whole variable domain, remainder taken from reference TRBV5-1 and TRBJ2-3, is KAGVTQTPRYLIKTRGQQVTLSCSPISGHRSVSWYQQTPGQGLQFLFEYFSETQRNKGNFPGRFSGRQFSNSRSEMNVSTLELGDSALYLCASSLRDATDTQYFGPGTRLTVL.

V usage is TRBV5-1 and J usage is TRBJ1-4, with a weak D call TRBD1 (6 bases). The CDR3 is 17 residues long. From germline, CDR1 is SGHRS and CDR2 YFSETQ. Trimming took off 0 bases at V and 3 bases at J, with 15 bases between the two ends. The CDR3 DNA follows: TGCGCCAGCAGCTTGGGGACAGCTCCTCCGGCTAATGAAAAACTGTTTTTT. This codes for CASSLGTAPPANEKLFF.

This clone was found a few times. CDR3 sequence: CASSTQGNTEAFF. The CDR3 DNA is TGTGCCAGCAGTACCCAGGGGAACACTGAAGCTTTCTTT. V and J are TRBV6-8 and TRBJ1-1, with a weak D call TRBD1 (5 bases). Germline CDR1 reads MNHGY; CDR2 reads SAAAGT. The CDR3 is made up of 13 amino acids. The V end was cut by 5 bases, the J end by 1 base, with 8 bases between.

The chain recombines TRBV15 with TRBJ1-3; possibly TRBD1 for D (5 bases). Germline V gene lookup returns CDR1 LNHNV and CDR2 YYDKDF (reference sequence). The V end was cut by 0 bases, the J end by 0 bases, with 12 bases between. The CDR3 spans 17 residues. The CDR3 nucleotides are TGTGCCACCAGCAGAGATGAACAGGCCCGCTCTGGAAACACCATATATTTT. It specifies CATSRDEQARSGNTIYF.

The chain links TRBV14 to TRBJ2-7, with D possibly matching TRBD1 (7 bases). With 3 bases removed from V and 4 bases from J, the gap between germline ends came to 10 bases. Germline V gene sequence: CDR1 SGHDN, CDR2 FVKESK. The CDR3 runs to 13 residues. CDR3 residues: CASSHRGDYEQYF. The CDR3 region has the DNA TGTGCCAGCAGCCACAGGGGGGATTACGAGCAGTACTTC.

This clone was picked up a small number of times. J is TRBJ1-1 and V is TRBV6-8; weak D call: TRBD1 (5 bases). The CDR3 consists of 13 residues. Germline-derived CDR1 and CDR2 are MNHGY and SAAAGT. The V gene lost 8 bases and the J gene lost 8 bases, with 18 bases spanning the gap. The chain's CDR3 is CASFSDPGDEAFF. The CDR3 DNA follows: TGTGCCAGCTTCTCGGATCCGGGGGACGAAGCTTTCTTT.

The CDR3, as DNA: TGTGCCAGCAGTTTTATGTGGACACCCCGGGGCAATCAGCCCCAGCATTTT. Translated, it gives CASSFMWTPRGNQPQHF. V and J are TRBV28 and TRBJ1-5, with D maybe TRBD1 (5 bases). Germline-derived CDR1 and CDR2 are MDHEN and SYDVKM. The CDR3 runs 17 residues. V shed 3 bases and J shed 2 bases, with 17 bases lying between them.

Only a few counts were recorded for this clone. CDR3 nucleotide sequence: TGCGCCAGCAGCTCCGCGAGACAGGGTACTAATGAAAAACTGTTTTTT. Translating it yields CASSSARQGTNEKLFF. V gene TRBV5-1 combines with J gene TRBJ1-4, with 7 bases fitting TRBD1. Germline CDR1 is SGHRS and CDR2 is YFSETQ. J gave up 2 bases and V 3 bases, and 7 bases lay outside the gene matches. The CDR3 has 16 amino acids. Drawing the rest from reference TRBV5-1 and TRBJ1-4, the complete variable domain is KAGVTQTPRYLIKTRGQQVTLSCSPISGHRSVSWYQQTPGQGLQFLFEYFSETQRNKGNFPGRFSGRQFSNSRSEMNVSTLELGDSALYLCASSSARQGTNEKLFFGSGTQLSVL.

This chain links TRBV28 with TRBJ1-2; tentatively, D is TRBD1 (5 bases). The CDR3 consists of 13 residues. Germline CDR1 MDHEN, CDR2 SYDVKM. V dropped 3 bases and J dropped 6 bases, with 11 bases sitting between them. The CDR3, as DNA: TGTGCCAGCAGTTTTGGGGGTATTGATGGCTACACCTTC. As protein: CASSFGGIDGYTF.

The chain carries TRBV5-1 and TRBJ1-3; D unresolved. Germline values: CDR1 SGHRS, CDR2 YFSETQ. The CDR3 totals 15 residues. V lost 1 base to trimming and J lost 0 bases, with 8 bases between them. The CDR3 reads CASSLSQNSGNTIYF. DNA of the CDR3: TGCGCCAGCAGCTTGAGCCAGAACTCTGGAAACACCATATATTTT.